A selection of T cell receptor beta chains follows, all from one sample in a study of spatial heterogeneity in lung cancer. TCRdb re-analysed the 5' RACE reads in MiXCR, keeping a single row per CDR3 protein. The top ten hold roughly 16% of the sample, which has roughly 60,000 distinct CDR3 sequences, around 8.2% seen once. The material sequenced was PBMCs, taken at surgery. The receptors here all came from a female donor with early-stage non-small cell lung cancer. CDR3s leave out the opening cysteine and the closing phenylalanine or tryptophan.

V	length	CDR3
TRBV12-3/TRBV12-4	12	ASTTGLSPNEQF
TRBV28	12	ASSGQAVNQPQH
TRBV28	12	ASSLEGSGSAQY
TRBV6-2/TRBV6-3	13	ASSRGAHSNQPQH
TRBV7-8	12	ASSLRDYTGELF
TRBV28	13	ASSSGGGPGQPQH
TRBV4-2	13	ASSQAGFSNYGYT
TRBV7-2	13	ASSLGPGGRDTQY
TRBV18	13	ASSPPGQGYRGYT
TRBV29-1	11	SVGDATNEKLF
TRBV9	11	ASSVGGTTEAF
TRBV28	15	ASSSPTGKENTGELF
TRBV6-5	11	ASGVGMNTEAF
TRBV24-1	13	ATSENRGDPFGYT
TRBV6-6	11	ASSYSRAETQY
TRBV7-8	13	ASSLDSGLYNEQF
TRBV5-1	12	ASSLIPDQETQY
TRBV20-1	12	SARAGGRHNEQF
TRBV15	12	ATSLKGSNQPQH
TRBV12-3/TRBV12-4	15	ASSPPTSGIDGDTQY
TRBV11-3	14	ASSSPSAGAKNIQY
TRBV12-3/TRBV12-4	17	ASSPGLAGGRLTPDTQY
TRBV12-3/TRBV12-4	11	ASSLAFNSPLH
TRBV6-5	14	ASSYFSGAGSYEQY
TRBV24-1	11	ATSQGAGYGYT
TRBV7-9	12	ASSLDSYNSPLH
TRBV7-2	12	ASSLGGVGGEAF
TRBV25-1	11	ASTRGAAGELF
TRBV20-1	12	SAPEAGTNEKLF
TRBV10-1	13	ASSDEGKKDNEQF
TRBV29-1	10	SVEGGNEKLF
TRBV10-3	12	AISESTGGYEQY
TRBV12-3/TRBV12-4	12	ASSFRQGKETQY
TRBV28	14	ASSLRDRVGANEQF
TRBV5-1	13	ASSWDRGGDTEAF
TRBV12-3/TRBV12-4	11	ASSLGSPYEQY
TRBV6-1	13	ASREGTVRNSPLH
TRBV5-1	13	ASVPSPNSGNTIY
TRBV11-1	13	ASSLAAGANTEAF
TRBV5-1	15	ASSLDGTSGGTDTQY
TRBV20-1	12	SVLSDQKYGTQY
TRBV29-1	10	SAEDGNGELF
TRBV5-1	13	ASSPVAGTNTEAF
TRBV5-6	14	ASSSLAGGPTDTQY